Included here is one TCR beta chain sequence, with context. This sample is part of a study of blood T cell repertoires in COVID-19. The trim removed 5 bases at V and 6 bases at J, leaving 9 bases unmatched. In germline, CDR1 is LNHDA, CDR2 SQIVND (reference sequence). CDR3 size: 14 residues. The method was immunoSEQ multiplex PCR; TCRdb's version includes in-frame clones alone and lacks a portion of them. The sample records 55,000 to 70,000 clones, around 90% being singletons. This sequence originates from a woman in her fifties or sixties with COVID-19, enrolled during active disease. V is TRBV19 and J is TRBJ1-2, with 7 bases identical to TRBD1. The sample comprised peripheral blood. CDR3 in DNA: TGTGCCAGTAGTTCGGGCAGGGGGGAGAATGGCTACACCTTC. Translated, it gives CASSSGRGENGYTF.